Presented here are 25 T cell receptor beta chains from one specimen sequenced in a study of cytomegalovirus exposure and HLA in healthy donors. Repertoires were generated with immunoSEQ multiplex PCR, while TCRdb's copy carries only in-frame clones and drops some. Of some 84,000 clones in the sample, approximately 91% were seen once. Sample: PBMCs. The receptors were gathered from a man between 25 and 39 years old in good health and CMV-seronegative.

The chain combines TRBV7-2 with TRBJ2-1, with D tentatively TRBD2 (6 bases). V lost 3 bases, J lost 8 bases, and 23 bases lay in between. This CDR3 comprises 17 residues. Looked up from germline, CDR1 is SGHTA and CDR2 is FQGNSA. The CDR3 loop reads CASSFKVGGPLLHEQFF. The CDR3 DNA reads TGTGCCAGCAGCTTTAAGGTAGGAGGGCCCCTTTTGCATGAGCAGTTCTTC.

CDR3 nucleotides: TGTGCCAGCAGTGAATTCGATAACAGGGGTCGTGAGACCCAGTACTTC. As protein: CASSEFDNRGRETQYF. The chain uses TRBV6-1 and TRBJ2-5; 7 bases fit TRBD1. Per germline, CDR1 MNHNS and CDR2 SASEGT. After removal of 2 bases from V and 5 bases from J, the junction contained 11 bases not matched to a gene. The CDR3 contains 16 residues.

The rearrangement links TRBV6-5 to TRBJ2-4; the match to TRBD2 covers 9 bases. Germline V gene sequence: CDR1 MNHEY, CDR2 SVGAGI. V lost 6 bases to trimming and J lost 4 bases; unmatched junction nucleotides: 4. The CDR3 is 14 amino acids. CDR3 bases: TGTGCCAGCAGAGTAACTAGCGGGAAAAACATTCAGTACTTC. It translates to CASRVTSGKNIQYF.

The J gene is TRBJ2-4, the V gene TRBV5-1; TRBD1 matches at 8 bases. The CDR3 length is 14 residues. The V and J ends lost 0 bases and 6 bases, in that order; junction bases with no gene match: 2. Germline V gives CDR1 SGHRS, CDR2 YFSETQ. CDR3 sequence: CASSLGDRGNIQYF. The CDR3 DNA sequence: TGCGCCAGCAGCTTGGGAGACAGGGGAAACATTCAGTACTTC. Using reference TRBV5-1 and TRBJ2-4 for the parts outside the CDR3, the full variable domain is KAGVTQTPRYLIKTRGQQVTLSCSPISGHRSVSWYQQTPGQGLQFLFEYFSETQRNKGNFPGRFSGRQFSNSRSEMNVSTLELGDSALYLCASSLGDRGNIQYFGAGTRLSVL.

The J gene is TRBJ2-5, the V gene TRBV5-1, with D possibly being TRBD2 (6 bases). The germline V and J ends were trimmed by 4 bases and 2 bases, with 18 bases remaining between them. The CDR3 has 16 residues. CDR1 is SGHRS, CDR2 YFSETQ, per germline. The CDR3 region is CASSGGLAETQETQYF. The CDR3, as DNA: TGCGCCAGCAGCGGGGGACTGGCGGAGACTCAAGAGACCCAGTACTTC.

This chain joins TRBV27 and TRBJ2-2; TRBD2 aligns across 11 bases. Germline lookup yields CDR1 MNHEY and CDR2 SMNVEV (reference sequence). The J segment lost 5 bases and the V segment lost 9 bases, leaving 8 bases of the junction unmatched. CDR3 length: 15 amino acids. The chain's CDR3 is CASAPSGRITGELFF. The CDR3 coding sequence is TGTGCCAGTGCCCCTAGCGGGAGGATTACCGGGGAGCTGTTTTTT.

The chain employs TRBV6-1 and TRBJ2-6; D not resolved. V gave up 8 bases and J gave up 0 bases, with 11 bases separating them. The germline V gene encodes CDR1 MNHNS and CDR2 SASEGT. CDR3 length: 15 residues. The CDR3: CASSKSSSGANVLTF. The DNA for the CDR3 is TGTGCCAGCTCTAAGTCTAGCTCTGGGGCCAACGTCCTGACTTTC.

The chain is built from TRBV7-2 and TRBJ1-2, with D hard to call. This CDR3 is 12 amino acids long. V was trimmed by 1 base and J by 8 bases, leaving 8 bases between them. Germline V gene data show CDR1 as SGHTA and CDR2 as FQGNSA. The DNA for the CDR3 is TGTGCCAGCAGCTTAGGGGTGGGCGGCTACACCTTC. Protein product: CASSLGVGGYTF.

The chain couples TRBV5-4 to TRBJ2-7; 7 bases fit TRBD1. Losses at the gene ends were 7 bases for V and 3 bases for J; bases not matched to a gene: 7. Germline lookup yields CDR1 SGHNT and CDR2 YYREEE (reference sequence). This CDR3 region has 13 residues. CDR3 residues: CASGSWDSYEQYF. The CDR3 DNA is TGTGCCAGCGGATCCTGGGACAGCTACGAGCAGTACTTC.

The chain recombines TRBV28 with TRBJ2-6; 11 nucleotides line up with TRBD1. This CDR3 spans 18 amino acids. From germline, CDR1 is MDHEN and CDR2 SYDVKM. V shed 5 bases, J shed 0 bases, and the junction held 6 bases outside the gene matches. CDR3 residues: CASSPRTGGYSGANVLTF. The CDR3 nucleotides are TGTGCCAGCAGTCCAAGGACAGGGGGCTACTCTGGGGCCAACGTCCTGACTTTC.

V gene TRBV6-1 combines with J gene TRBJ1-5; 7 nucleotides agree with TRBD1. Germline values: CDR1 MNHNS, CDR2 SASEGT. The CDR3 totals 13 residues. The ends lost 4 bases at V and 6 bases at J; junction bases unmatched: 3. Here the CDR3 reads CASSGTGSQPQHF. The CDR3 DNA follows: TGTGCCAGCAGTGGGACAGGCTCTCAGCCCCAGCATTTT.

The chain couples TRBV11-2 to TRBJ2-5; TRBD1 aligns across 8 bases. This CDR3 has 15 residues. The J segment lost 7 bases and the V segment lost 7 bases, leaving 14 bases of the junction unmatched. Germline V gives CDR1 SGHAT, CDR2 FQNNGV. CDR3 amino acids: CASTPYSDRAGTQYF. The CDR3 DNA is TGTGCCAGCACCCCGTACTCGGACAGGGCGGGGACCCAGTACTTC. Full variable domain (missing parts from reference TRBV11-2 and TRBJ2-5): EAGVAQSPRYKIIEKRQSVAFWCNPISGHATLYWYQQILGQGPKLLIQFQNNGVVDDSQLPKDRFSAERLKGVDSTLKIQPAKLEDSAVYLCASTPYSDRAGTQYFGPGTRLLVL.

A few counts support this clone. The J gene is TRBJ2-2, the V gene TRBV6-6; unclear D gene. CDR1 MNHNY and CDR2 SVGAGI come from the germline V gene (reference sequence). This CDR3 comprises 13 residues. Trimming cost V 1 base and J 5 bases, with 5 bases left between them. The CDR3 spells CASSYLETGELFF. The CDR3 DNA reads as TGTGCCAGCAGTTACTTGGAGACCGGGGAGCTGTTTTTT.

This chain links TRBV6-6 with TRBJ2-1, with a possible D match to TRBD1 (5 bases). Germline CDR1 and CDR2: MNHNY and SVGAGI (reference sequence). The CDR3 sequence is 13 residues long. The V end lost 0 bases, the J end lost 9 bases, and 9 bases lay between the germline ends. CDR3 residues: CASSYSWGAEQFF. In DNA, the CDR3 is TGTGCCAGCAGTTACTCGTGGGGCGCTGAGCAGTTCTTC.

The chain employs TRBV11-2 and TRBJ1-6; the D gene is possibly TRBD1 (5 bases). The CDR3 is made up of 16 amino acids. CDR1 SGHAT and CDR2 FQNNGV come from the germline V gene. The V end lost 2 bases, the J end lost 3 bases, and 11 bases lay between the germline ends. CDR3 amino acids: CASSLWGADYNSPLHF. The CDR3 region has the DNA TGTGCCAGCAGCTTATGGGGCGCCGACTATAATTCACCCCTCCACTTT.

The rearrangement joins TRBV5-4 to TRBJ2-1, with D perhaps TRBD1 (5 bases). Germline-derived CDR1 and CDR2 are SGHNT and YYREEE (reference sequence). The CDR3 totals 12 residues. V lost 2 bases, J lost 6 bases, and 6 bases lay in between. Written as DNA, the CDR3 is TGTGCCAGCAGCTTAGACAGCAATGAGCAGTTCTTC. As protein: CASSLDSNEQFF.

The V and J genes are TRBV18 and TRBJ1-4, with D perhaps TRBD1 (6 bases). CDR1 and CDR2 (germline): KGHSH, LQKENI. Trimming shortened V by 3 bases and J by 4 bases, and 15 bases separated the two germline ends. This CDR3 has 16 residues. The CDR3 region has the DNA TGTGCCAGCTCACCGAACCCGGGACAAATTAATGAAAAACTGTTTTTT. Translated, it gives CASSPNPGQINEKLFF.

V gene TRBV5-1 combines with J gene TRBJ1-3; D is undetermined. Germline V gene lookup returns CDR1 SGHRS and CDR2 YFSETQ. The CDR3 runs 13 residues. V lost 1 base and J lost 8, with 10 bases in between. CDR3 coding DNA: TGCGCCAGCAGCTTGATTGCTGAGGACACCATATATTTT. This gives the protein CASSLIAEDTIYF.

The rearrangement links TRBV19 to TRBJ1-1; D is unclear. Trimming removed 5 bases from V and 5 bases from J, with 12 bases in between. CDR1 and CDR2 from the germline V gene are LNHDA and SQIVND (reference sequence). This CDR3 is 13 amino acids long. For the CDR3, the DNA is TGTGCCAGTAGTTCCGCCGGTAGAACTGAAGCTTTCTTT. Translated, it gives CASSSAGRTEAFF.

This chain links TRBV9 with TRBJ2-3, with D possibly matching TRBD2 (6 bases). This CDR3 has 14 residues. Germline assignment: CDR1 SGDLS and CDR2 YYNGEE. V gave up 7 bases and J gave up 8 bases, with 20 bases separating them. The CDR3 coding sequence is TGTGCCAGCTCCCCGACTGTGGGGAGGCCTACGCAGTATTTT. This codes for CASSPTVGRPTQYF.

J is TRBJ2-1 and V is TRBV6-5, with D maybe TRBD1 (7 bases). The CDR3 is 15 residues long. V was cut by 6 bases and J by 6 bases, with 18 bases left in between. Germline V gene data show CDR1 as MNHEY and CDR2 as SVGAGI. This chain's CDR3 is CASSPPGGQLNEQFF. The DNA of the CDR3 is TGTGCCAGCAGCCCCCCAGGGGGGCAACTCAATGAGCAGTTCTTC.

The chain uses TRBV11-3 and TRBJ2-1, with 7 bases that match TRBD2. Germline V gene sequence: CDR1 SGHNT, CDR2 YENEEA. CDR3 length: 13 amino acids. J lost 7 bases, V lost 4 bases, and 4 bases had no gene match. The CDR3 reads CASSWTSLNEQFF. The CDR3 region has the DNA TGTGCCAGCAGCTGGACTAGTTTAAATGAGCAGTTCTTC.

The V and J genes are TRBV6-1 and TRBJ2-7; 9 bases match TRBD2. The CDR3 consists of 15 residues. The germline V gene has CDR1 MNHNS and CDR2 SASEGT. The CDR3 coding sequence is TGTGCTACCAGGGAAGCGGGGGGACTCTCCTACGAGCAGTACTTC. Its protein product is CATREAGGLSYEQYF.

The V and J genes are TRBV7-9 and TRBJ2-1, with TRBD2 identical over 13 bases. This CDR3 comprises 16 residues. The junction had 5 bases not matched to a gene; V was cut back by 5 bases and J by 4 bases. The germline gives CDR1 SEHNR, CDR2 FQNEAQ (reference sequence). The CDR3 sequence is CASSIRLAGGYNEQFF. CDR3 nucleotide sequence: TGTGCCAGCAGCATCAGACTAGCGGGGGGATACAATGAGCAGTTCTTC.

J is TRBJ1-1 and V is TRBV2; weak D call: TRBD1 (5 bases). V shed 4 bases and J shed 4 bases, with 13 bases lying between them. The V gene's germline CDR1 is SNHLY and CDR2 FYNNEI. CDR3 length equals 14 residues. As DNA, the CDR3 is TGTGCCAGCAGTGGGGCAGGGCAGGGCACTGAAGCTTTCTTT. Protein sequence: CASSGAGQGTEAFF.